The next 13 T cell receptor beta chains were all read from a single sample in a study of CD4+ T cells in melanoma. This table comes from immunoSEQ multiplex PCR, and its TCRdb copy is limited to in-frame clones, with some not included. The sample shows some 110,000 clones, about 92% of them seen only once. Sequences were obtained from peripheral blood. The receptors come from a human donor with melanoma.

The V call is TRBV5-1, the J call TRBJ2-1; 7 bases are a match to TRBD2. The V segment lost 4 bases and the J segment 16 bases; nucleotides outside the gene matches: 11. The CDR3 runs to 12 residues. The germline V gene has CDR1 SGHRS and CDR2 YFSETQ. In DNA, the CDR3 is TGCGCCAGCAGCATGGGAGGACTAGTAGGCTTCTTC. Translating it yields CASSMGGLVGFF.

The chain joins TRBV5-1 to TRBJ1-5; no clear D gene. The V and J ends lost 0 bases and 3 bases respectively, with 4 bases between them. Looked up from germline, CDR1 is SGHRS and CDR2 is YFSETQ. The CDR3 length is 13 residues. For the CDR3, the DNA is TGCGCCAGCAGCTTGGGTTACAATCAGCCCCAGCATTTT. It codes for CASSLGYNQPQHF.

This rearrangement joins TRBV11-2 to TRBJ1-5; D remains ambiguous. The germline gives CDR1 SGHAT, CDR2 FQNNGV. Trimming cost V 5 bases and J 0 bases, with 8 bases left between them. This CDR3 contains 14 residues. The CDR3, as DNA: TGTGCCAGCAGCCTAACAGATAGCAATCAGCCCCAGCATTTT. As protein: CASSLTDSNQPQHF.

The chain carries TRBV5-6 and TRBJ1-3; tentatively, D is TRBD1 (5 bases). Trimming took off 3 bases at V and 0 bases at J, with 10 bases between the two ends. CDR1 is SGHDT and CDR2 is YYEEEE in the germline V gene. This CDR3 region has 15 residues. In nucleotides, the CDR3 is TGTGCCAGCAGCTCATCGGGGCCCTCTGGAAACACCATATATTTT. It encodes CASSSSGPSGNTIYF.

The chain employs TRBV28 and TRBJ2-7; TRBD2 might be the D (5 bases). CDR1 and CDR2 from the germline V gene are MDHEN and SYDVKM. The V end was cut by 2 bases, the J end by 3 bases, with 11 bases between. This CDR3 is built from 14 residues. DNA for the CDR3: TGTGCCAGCAGTTTAGTGGCGGGCGTCTACGAGCAGTACTTC. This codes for CASSLVAGVYEQYF.

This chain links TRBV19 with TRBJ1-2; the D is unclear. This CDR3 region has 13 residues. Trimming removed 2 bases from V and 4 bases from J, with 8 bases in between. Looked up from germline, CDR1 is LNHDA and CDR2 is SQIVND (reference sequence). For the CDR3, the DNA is TGTGCCAGTAGTATAAGGGAAGCCTATGGCTACACCTTC. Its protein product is CASSIREAYGYTF.

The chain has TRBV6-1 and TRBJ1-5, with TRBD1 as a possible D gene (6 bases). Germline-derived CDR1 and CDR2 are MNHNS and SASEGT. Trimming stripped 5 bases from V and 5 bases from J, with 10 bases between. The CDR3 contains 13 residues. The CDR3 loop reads CASSTGRDQPQHF. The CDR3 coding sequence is TGTGCCAGCAGTACAGGGAGAGATCAGCCCCAGCATTTT.

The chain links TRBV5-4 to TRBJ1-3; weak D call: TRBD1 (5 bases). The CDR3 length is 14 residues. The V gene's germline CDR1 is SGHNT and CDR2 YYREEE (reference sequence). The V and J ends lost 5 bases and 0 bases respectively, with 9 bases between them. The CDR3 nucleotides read TGTGCCAGCAGTACGGACAACTCTGGAAACACCATATATTTT. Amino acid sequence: CASSTDNSGNTIYF.

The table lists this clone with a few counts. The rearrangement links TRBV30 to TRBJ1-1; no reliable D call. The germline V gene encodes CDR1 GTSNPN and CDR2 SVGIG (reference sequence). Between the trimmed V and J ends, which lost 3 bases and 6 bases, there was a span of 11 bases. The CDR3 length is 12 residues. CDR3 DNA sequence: TGTGCCTGGAGCTACCAGGACGCTGAAGCTTTCTTT. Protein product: CAWSYQDAEAFF.

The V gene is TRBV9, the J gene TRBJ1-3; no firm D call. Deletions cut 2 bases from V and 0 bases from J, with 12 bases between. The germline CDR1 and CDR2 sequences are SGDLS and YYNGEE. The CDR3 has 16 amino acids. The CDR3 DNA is TGTGCCAGCAGCGTCCAGGCCCCTAACTCTGGAAACACCATATATTTT. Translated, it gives CASSVQAPNSGNTIYF.

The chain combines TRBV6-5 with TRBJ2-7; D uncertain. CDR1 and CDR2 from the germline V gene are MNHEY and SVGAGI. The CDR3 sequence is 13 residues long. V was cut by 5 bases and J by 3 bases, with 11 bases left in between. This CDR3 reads CASSRTAVYEQYF. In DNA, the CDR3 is TGTGCCAGCAGTCGTACCGCAGTCTACGAGCAGTACTTC.

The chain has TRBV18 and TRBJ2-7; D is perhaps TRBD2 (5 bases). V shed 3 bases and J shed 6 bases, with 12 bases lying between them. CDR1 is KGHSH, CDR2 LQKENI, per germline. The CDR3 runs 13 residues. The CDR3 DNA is TGTGCCAGCTCACCGGAAAGGGCGGGCGAGCAGTACTTC. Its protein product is CASSPERAGEQYF. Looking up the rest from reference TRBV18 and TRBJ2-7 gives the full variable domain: NAGVMQNPRHLVRRRGQEARLRCSPMKGHSHVYWYRQLPEEGLKFMVYLQKENIIDESGMPKERFSAEFPKEGPSILRIQQVVRGDSAAYFCASSPERAGEQYFGPGTRLTVT.

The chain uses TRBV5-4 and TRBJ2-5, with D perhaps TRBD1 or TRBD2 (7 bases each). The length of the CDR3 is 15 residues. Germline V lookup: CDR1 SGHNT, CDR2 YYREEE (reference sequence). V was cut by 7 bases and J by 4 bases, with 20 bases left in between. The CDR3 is CASWPRGGPGETQYF. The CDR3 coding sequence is TGTGCCAGCTGGCCCAGGGGGGGGCCAGGAGAGACCCAGTACTTC. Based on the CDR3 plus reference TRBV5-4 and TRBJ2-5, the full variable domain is ETGVTQSPTHLIKTRGQQVTLRCSSQSGHNTVSWYQQALGQGPQFIFQYYREEENGRGNFPPRFSGLQFPNYSSELNVNALELDDSALYLCASWPRGGPGETQYFGPGTRLLVL.